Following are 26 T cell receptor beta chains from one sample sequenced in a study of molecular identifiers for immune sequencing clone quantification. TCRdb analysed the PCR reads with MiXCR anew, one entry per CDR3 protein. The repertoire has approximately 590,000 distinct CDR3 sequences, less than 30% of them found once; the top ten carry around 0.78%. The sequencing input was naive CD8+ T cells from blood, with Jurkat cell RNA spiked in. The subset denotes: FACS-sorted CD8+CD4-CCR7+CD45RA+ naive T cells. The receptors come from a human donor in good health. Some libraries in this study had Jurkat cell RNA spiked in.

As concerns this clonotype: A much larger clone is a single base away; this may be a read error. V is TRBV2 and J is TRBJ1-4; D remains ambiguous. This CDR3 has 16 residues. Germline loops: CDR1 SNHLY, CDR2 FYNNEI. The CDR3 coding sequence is TGTGCCAGCAGTGAAGAGTCTGGTTCGGTTGATGAAGAACTGTTTTTT. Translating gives CASSEESGSVDEELFF.

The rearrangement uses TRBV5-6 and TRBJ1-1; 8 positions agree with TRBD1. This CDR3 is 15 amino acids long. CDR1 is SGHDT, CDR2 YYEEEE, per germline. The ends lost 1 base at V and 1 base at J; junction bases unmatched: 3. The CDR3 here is CASSLWDRQNTEAFF. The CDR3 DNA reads TGTGCCAGCAGCTTGTGGGACAGGCAGAACACTGAAGCTTTCTTT.

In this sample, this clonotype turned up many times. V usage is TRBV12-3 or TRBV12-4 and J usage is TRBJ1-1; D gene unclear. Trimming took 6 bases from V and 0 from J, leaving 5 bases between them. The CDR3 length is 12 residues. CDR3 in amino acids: CASSNMNTEAFF. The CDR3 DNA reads TGTGCCAGCAGCAACATGAACACTGAAGCTTTCTTT.

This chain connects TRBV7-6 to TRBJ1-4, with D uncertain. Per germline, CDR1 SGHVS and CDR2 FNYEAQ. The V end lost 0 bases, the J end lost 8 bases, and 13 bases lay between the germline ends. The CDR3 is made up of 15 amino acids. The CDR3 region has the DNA TGTGCCAGCAGCTTAGCGATACAAAATCCGGAAAAACTGTTTTTT. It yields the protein CASSLAIQNPEKLFF.

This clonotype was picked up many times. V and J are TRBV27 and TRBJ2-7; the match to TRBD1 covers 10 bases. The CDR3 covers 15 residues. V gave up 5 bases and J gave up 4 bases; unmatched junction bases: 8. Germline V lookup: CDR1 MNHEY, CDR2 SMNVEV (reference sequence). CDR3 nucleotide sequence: TGTGCCAGCAGTGCCGGGACAGGGGAAGGGTACGAGCAGTACTTC. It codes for CASSAGTGEGYEQYF.

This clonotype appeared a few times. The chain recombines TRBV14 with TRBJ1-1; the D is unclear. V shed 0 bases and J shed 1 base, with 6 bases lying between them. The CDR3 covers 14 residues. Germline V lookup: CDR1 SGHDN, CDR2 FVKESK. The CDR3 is CASSQDFGNTEAFF. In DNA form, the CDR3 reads TGTGCCAGCAGCCAAGATTTCGGGAACACTGAAGCTTTCTTT.

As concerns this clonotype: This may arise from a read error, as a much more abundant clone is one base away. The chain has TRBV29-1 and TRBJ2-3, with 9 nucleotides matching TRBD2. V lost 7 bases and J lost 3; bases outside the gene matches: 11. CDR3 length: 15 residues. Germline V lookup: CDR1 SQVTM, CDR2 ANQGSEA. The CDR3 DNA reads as TGCAGCGCCATTTGGGCGGGAGGGACAACAGATACGCAGTATTTT. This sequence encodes CSAIWAGGTTDTQYF.

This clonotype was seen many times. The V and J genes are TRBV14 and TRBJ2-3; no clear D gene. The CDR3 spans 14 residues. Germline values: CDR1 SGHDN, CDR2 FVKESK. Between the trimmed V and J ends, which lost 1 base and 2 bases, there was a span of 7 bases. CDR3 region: CASSQVTFTDTQYF. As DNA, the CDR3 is TGTGCCAGCAGCCAAGTGACTTTCACAGATACGCAGTATTTT. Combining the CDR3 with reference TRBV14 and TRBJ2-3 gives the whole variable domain EAGVTQFPSHSVIEKGQTVTLRCDPISGHDNLYWYRRVMGKEIKFLLHFVKESKQDESGMPNNRFLAERTGGTYSTLKVQPAELEDSGVYFCASSQVTFTDTQYFGPGTRLTVL.

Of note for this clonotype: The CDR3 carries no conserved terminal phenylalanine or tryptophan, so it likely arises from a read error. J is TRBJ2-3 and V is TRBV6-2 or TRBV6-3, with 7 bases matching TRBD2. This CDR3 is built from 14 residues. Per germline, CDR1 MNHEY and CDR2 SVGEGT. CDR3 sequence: CAVSGTTSTDTQYL. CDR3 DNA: TGTGCGGTCTCGGGGACTACCAGCACAGATACGCAGTATCTT.

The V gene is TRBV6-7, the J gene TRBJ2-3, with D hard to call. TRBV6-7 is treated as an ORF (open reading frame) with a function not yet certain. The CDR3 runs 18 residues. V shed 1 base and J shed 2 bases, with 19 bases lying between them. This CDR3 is CASSYYWAPARTTDTQYF. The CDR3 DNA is TGTGCCAGCAGTTACTATTGGGCACCGGCTAGGACCACAGATACGCAGTATTTT.

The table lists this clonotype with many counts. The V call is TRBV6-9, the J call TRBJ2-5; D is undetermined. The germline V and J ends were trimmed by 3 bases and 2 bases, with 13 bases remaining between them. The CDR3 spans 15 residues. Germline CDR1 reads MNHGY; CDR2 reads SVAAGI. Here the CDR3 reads CASSYARTQQETQYF. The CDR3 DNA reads TGTGCCAGCAGTTACGCTAGGACCCAACAAGAGACCCAGTACTTC.

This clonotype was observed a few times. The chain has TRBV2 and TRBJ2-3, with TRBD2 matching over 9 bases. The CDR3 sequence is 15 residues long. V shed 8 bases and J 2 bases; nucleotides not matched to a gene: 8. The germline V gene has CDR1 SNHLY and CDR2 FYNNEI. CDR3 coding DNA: TGTGCCAGCGGGTCGCTAGCGGGGTTCACAGATACGCAGTATTTT. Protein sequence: CASGSLAGFTDTQYF.

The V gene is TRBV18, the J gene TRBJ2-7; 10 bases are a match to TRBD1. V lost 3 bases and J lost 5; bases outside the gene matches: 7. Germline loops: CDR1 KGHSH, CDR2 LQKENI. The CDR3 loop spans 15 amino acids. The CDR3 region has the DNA TGTGCCAGCTCACCCAGACAGGGGGCGGTCCACGAGCAGTACTTC. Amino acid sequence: CASSPRQGAVHEQYF.

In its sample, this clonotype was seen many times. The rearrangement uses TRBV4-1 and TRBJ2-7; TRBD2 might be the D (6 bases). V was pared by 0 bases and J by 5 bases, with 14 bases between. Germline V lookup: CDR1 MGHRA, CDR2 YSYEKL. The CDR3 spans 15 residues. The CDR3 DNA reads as TGCGCCAGCAGCCAAGATCTATCCCCGGGGGACGAGCAGTACTTC. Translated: CASSQDLSPGDEQYF.

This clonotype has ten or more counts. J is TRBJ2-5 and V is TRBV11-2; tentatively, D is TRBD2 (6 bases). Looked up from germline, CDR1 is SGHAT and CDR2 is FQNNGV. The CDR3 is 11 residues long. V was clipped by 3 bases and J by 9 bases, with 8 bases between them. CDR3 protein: CASSFGGAQYF. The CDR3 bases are TGTGCCAGCAGCTTTGGAGGGGCCCAGTACTTC.

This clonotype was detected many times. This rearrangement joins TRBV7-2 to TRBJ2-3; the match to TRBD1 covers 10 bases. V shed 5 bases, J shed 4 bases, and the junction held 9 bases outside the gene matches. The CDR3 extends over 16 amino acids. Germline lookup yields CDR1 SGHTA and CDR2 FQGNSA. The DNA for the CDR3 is TGTGCCAGCAGCCCTACCCTAGACAGGGGGCCAGATACGCAGTATTTT. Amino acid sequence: CASSPTLDRGPDTQYF. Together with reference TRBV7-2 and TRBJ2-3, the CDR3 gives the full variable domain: GAGVSQSPSNKVTEKGKDVELRCDPISGHTALYWYRQSLGQGLEFLIYFQGNSAPDKSGLPSDRFSAERTGGSVSTLTIQRTQQEDSAVYLCASSPTLDRGPDTQYFGPGTRLTVL.

CDR3 protein: CASSGRTVTRVEQYF. DNA for the CDR3: TGTGCCAGCAGTGGAAGGACAGTCACAAGGGTAGAGCAGTACTTC. The V call is TRBV28, the J call TRBJ2-7, with a weak D call TRBD1 (6 bases). The germline gives CDR1 MDHEN, CDR2 SYDVKM. The CDR3 is 15 amino acids. V lost 5 bases and J lost 7, with 21 bases in between.

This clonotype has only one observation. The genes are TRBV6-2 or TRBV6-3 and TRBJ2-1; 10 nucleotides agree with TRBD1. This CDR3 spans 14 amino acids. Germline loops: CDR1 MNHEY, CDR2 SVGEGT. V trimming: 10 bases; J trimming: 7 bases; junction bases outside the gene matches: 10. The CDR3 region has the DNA TGTGCCACCGCCAGGACAGGGGGTTGGAATGAGCAGTTCTTC. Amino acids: CATARTGGWNEQFF.

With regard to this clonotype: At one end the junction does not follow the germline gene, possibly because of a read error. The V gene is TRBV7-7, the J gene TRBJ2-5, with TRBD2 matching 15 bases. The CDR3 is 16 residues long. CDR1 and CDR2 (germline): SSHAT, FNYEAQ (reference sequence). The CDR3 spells CASSRTSGRAEETQYF. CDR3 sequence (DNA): TGTGCTAGCAGCCGGACTAGCGGGAGGGCCGAAGAGACCCAGTACTTC.

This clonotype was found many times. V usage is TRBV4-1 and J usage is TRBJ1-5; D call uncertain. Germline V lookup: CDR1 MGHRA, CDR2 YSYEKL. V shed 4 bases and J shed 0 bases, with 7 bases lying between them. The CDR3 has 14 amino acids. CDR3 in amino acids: CASSLLYSNQPQHF. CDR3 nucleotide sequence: TGCGCCAGCAGCCTGTTGTATAGCAATCAGCCCCAGCATTTT.

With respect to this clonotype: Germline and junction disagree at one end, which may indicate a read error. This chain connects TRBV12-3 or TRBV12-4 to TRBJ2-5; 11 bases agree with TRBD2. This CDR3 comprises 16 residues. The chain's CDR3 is CASSTLAGASQETQNF. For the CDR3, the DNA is TGTGCCAGCAGCACACTAGCGGGGGCGTCCCAAGAGACCCAGAACTTC.

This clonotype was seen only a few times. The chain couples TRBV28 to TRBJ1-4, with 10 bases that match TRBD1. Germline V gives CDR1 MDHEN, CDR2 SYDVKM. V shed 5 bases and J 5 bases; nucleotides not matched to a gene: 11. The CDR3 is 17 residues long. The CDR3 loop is CASSPQTGGWDNEKLFF. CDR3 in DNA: TGTGCCAGCAGTCCCCAGACAGGGGGCTGGGACAATGAAAAACTGTTTTTT.

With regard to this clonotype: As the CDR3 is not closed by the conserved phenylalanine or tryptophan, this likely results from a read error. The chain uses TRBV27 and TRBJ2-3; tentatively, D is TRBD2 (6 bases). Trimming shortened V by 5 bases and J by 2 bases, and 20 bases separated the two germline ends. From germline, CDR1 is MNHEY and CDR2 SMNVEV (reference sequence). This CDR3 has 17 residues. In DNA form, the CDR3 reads TGTGCCAGCAGTCCCTTACTAGCAGGAAGGATCACAGATACGCAGTATCTT. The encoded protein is CASSPLLAGRITDTQYL.

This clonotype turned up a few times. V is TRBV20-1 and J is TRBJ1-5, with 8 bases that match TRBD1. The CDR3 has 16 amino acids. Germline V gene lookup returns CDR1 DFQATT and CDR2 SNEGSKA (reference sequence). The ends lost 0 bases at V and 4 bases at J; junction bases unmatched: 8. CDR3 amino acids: CSARDGPGQENQPQHF. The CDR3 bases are TGCAGTGCTAGAGATGGTCCGGGACAGGAGAATCAGCCCCAGCATTTT.

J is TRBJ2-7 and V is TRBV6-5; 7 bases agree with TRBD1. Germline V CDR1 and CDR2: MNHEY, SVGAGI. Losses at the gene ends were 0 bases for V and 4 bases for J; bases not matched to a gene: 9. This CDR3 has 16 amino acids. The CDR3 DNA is TGTGCCAGCAGTTACTCGACTGCAGGGGGTTCTTACGAGCAGTACTTC. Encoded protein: CASSYSTAGGSYEQYF.

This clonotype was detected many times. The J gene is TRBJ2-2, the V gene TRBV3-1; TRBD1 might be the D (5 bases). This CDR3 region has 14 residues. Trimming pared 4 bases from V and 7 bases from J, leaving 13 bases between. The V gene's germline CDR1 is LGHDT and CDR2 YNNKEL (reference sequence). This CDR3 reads CASSPTPRVGELFF. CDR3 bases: TGTGCCAGCAGCCCCACCCCCAGGGTCGGGGAGCTGTTTTTT. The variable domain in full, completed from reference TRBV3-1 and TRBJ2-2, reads DTAVSQTPKYLVTQMGNDKSIKCEQNLGHDTMYWYKQDSKKFLKIMFSYNNKELIINETVPNRFSPKSPDKAHLNLHINSLELGDSAVYFCASSPTPRVGELFFGEGSRLTVL.